This T cell receptor (beta chain) was sequenced in a study of blood T cells in healthy people across ages. In the study overall: Template switching captured about one barcoded beta molecule per two T cells.

Overall study findings and caveats: Long-lived donors exceeded aged donors in naive CD4+ cells and diversity.

A sample-barcoded 5' primer and a J-beta primer mix were used in a second PCR of about 6 to 11 cycles. Using its own MiXCR run on the 5' RACE reads, TCRdb lists one record per CDR3 protein. The data show 600,000 to 850,000 distinct CDR3 sequences, around 40% seen once. This clonotype has more than one count but fewer than ten. Its specificity is not known. Per sample, a minimum of 6 million PBMCs were isolated. The length of the CDR3 is 13 residues. The germline V gene has CDR1 SGHTA and CDR2 FQGNSA. Trimming left V 5 bases short and J 5 bases short, with 12 bases between. The chain combines TRBV7-2 with TRBJ2-5; the D is unclear. The receptor comes from an older woman in good health. The sample consisted of blood. Here the CDR3 reads CASSPSEWETQYF. The DNA for the CDR3 is TGTGCCAGCAGCCCCAGCGAATGGGAGACCCAGTACTTC.